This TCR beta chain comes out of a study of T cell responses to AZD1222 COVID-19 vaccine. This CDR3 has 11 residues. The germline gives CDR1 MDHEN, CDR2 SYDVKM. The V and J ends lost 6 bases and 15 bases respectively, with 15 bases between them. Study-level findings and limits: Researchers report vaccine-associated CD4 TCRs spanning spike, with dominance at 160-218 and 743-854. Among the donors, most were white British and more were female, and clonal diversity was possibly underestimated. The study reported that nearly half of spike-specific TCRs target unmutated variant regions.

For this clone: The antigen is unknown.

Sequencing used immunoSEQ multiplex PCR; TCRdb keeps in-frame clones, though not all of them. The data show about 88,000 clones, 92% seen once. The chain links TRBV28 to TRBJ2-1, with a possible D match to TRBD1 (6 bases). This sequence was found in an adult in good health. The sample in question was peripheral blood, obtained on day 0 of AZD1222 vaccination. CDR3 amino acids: CASSSAGERFF. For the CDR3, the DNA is TGTGCCAGCAGCTCCGCAGGGGAACGGTTCTTC.